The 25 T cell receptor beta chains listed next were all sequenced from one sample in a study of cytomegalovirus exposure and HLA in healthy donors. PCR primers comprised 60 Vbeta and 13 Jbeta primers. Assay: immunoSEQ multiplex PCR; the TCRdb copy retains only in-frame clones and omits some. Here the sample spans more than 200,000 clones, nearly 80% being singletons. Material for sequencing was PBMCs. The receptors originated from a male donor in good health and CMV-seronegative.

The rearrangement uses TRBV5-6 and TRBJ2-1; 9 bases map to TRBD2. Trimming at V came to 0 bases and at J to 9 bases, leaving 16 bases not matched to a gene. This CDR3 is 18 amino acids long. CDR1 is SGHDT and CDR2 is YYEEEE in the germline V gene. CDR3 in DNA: TGTGCCAGCAGCTTGGTGTCTAGCGGGGCCGGCGTGTTGGTTGAGCAGTTCTTC. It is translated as CASSLVSSGAGVLVEQFF.

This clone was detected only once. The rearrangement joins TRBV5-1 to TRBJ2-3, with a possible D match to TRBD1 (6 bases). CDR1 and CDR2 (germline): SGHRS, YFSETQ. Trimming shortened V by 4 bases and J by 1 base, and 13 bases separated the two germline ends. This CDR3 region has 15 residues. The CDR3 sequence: CASSQDSRGTDTQYF. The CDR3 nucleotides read TGCGCCAGCAGCCAGGACAGTAGGGGCACAGATACGCAGTATTTT.

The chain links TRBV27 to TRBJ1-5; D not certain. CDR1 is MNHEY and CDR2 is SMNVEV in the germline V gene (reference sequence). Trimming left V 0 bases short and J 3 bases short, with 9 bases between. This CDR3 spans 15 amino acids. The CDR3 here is CASSLSDGVNQPQHF. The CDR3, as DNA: TGTGCCAGCAGTTTATCCGACGGGGTCAATCAGCCCCAGCATTTT.

CDR3 sequence reads: CASRPRGSGGAGETQYF. CDR3 DNA sequence: TGTGCCAGCAGGCCGAGGGGCAGCGGGGGGGCCGGAGAGACCCAGTACTTC. This chain connects TRBV7-2 to TRBJ2-5, with TRBD2 identical over 10 bases. CDR1 is SGHTA, CDR2 FQGNSA, per germline. The CDR3 is 17 residues long. With 6 bases clipped from V and 4 bases from J, the junction kept 14 bases outside the gene matches.

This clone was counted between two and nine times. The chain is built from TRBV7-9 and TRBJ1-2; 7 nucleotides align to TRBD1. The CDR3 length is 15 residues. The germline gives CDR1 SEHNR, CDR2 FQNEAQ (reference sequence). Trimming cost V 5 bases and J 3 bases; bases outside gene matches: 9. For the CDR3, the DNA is TGTGCCAGCAGCCGCGGTATCAGGGGGGACTATGGCTACACCTTC. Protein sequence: CASSRGIRGDYGYTF.

CDR3 residues: CASSTRTGANEKLFF. DNA for the CDR3: TGTGCCAGCAGTACCCGGACAGGGGCTAATGAAAAACTGTTTTTT. The rearrangement links TRBV28 to TRBJ1-4; 9 bases are a match to TRBD1. CDR1 and CDR2 from the germline V gene are MDHEN and SYDVKM. The CDR3 length is 15 residues. V lost 5 bases, J lost 3 bases, and 4 bases stayed unmatched.

The CDR3 sequence: CASSSYSRENTEAFF. The CDR3 DNA follows: TGTGCCAGCAGCTCATACTCCAGGGAGAACACTGAAGCTTTCTTT. The genes are TRBV5-4 and TRBJ1-1, with D possibly TRBD1 on 5 matching bases. CDR3 length: 15 residues. The ends were cut back, 3 bases at V and 1 base at J, with 13 bases in the middle. Per the germline V gene, CDR1 is SGHNT and CDR2 is YYREEE (reference sequence).

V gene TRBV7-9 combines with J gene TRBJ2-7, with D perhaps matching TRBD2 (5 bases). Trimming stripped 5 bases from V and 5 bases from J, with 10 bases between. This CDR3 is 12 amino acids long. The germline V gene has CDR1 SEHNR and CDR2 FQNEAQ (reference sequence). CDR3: CASSPYGDEQYF. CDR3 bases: TGTGCCAGCAGCCCTTACGGGGACGAGCAGTACTTC.

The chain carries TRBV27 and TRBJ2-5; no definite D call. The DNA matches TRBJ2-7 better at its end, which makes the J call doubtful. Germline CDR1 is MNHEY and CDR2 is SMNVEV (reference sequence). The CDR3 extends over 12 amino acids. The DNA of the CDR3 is TGTGCCAGCAGTTTAAACTCCTACGAGCAGTACTTC. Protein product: CASSLNSYEQYF.

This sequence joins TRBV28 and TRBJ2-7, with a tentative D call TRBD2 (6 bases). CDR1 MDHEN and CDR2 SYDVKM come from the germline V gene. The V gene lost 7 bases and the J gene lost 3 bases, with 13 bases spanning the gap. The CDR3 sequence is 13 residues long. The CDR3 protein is CASTPAGSYEQYF. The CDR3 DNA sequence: TGTGCCAGCACTCCCGCGGGGAGCTACGAGCAGTACTTC.

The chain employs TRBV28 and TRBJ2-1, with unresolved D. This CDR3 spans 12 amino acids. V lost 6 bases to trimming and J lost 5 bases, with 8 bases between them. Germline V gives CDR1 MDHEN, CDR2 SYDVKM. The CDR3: CASRQTHNEQFF. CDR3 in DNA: TGTGCCAGCAGACAGACCCACAATGAGCAGTTCTTC.

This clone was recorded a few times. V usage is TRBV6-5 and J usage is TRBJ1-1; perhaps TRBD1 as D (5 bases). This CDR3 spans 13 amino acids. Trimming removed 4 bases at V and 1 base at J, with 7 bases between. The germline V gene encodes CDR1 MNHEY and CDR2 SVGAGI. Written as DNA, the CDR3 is TGTGCCAGCAGTTCCGACAGGAACACTGAAGCTTTCTTT. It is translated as CASSSDRNTEAFF.

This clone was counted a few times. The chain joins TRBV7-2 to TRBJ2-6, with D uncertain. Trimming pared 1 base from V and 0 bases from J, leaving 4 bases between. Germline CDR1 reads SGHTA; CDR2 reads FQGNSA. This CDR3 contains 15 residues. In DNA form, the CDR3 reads TGTGCCAGCAGCTTAGTGGCCTCTGGGGCCAACGTCCTGACTTTC. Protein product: CASSLVASGANVLTF.

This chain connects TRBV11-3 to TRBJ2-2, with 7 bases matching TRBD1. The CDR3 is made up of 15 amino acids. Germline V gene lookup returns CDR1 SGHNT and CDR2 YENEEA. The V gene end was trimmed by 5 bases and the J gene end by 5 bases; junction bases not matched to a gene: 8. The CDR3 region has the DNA TGTGCCAGCAGCCCAGACAGGGTTGCGACCGGGGAGCTGTTTTTT. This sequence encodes CASSPDRVATGELFF. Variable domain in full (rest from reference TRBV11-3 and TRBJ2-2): EAGVVQSPRYKIIEKKQPVAFWCNPISGHNTLYWYLQNLGQGPELLIRYENEEAVDDSQLPKDRFSAERLKGVDSTLKIQPAELGDSAVYLCASSPDRVATGELFFGEGSRLTVL.

The CDR3 protein is CAWSATKFNYGYTF. The DNA of the CDR3 is TGTGCCTGGAGTGCAACTAAATTTAACTATGGCTACACCTTC. The J gene is TRBJ1-2, the V gene TRBV30; D is undetermined. The CDR3 consists of 14 residues. Germline CDR1 and CDR2: GTSNPN and SVGIG (reference sequence). Trimming took 1 base from V and 1 from J, leaving 10 bases between them.

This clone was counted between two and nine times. In DNA form, the CDR3 reads TGCGCCAGCAGCAGGACCGGGGGGTTTTTCTACGAGCAGTACTTC. Protein: CASSRTGGFFYEQYF. The chain employs TRBV5-1 and TRBJ2-7, with 7 bases aligning to TRBD2. J gave up 3 bases and V 4 bases, and 10 bases lay outside the gene matches. CDR3 size: 15 residues. Germline-derived CDR1 and CDR2 are SGHRS and YFSETQ.

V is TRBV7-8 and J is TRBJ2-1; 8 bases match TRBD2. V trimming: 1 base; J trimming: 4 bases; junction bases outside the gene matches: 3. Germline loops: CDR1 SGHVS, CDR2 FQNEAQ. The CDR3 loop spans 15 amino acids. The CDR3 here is CASSLGAGVYNEQFF. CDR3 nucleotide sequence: TGTGCCAGCAGCTTAGGAGCGGGGGTATACAATGAGCAGTTCTTC.

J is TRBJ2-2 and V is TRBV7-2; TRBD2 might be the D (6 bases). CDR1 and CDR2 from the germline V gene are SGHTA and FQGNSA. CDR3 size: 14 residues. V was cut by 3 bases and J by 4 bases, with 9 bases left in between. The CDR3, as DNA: TGTGCCAGCAGCTTCGGGAGAACCACCGGGGAGCTGTTTTTT. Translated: CASSFGRTTGELFF.

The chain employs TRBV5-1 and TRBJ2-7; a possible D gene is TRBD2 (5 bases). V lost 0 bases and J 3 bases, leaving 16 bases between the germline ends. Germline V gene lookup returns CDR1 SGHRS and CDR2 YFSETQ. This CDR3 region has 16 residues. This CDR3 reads CASSLGRTRGNYEQYF. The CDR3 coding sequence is TGCGCCAGCAGCTTGGGTCGGACCCGGGGTAACTACGAGCAGTACTTC.

The CDR3 region is CASSLVRLAGGVVQETQYF. CDR3 DNA sequence: TGCGCCAGCAGCTTGGTACGGCTAGCGGGGGGCGTCGTCCAAGAGACCCAGTACTTC. V and J are TRBV5-1 and TRBJ2-5, with TRBD2 identical over 11 bases. J lost 1 base, V lost 0 bases, and 11 bases had no gene match. Germline V gene data show CDR1 as SGHRS and CDR2 as YFSETQ. CDR3 size: 19 residues.

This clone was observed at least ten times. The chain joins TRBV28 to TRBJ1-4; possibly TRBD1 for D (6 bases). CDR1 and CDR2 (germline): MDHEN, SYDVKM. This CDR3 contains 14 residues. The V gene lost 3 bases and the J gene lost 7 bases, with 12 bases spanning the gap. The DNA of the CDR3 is TGTGCCAGCAGTTTTCAGGGGTTCGTTGAAAAACTGTTTTTT. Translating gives CASSFQGFVEKLFF.

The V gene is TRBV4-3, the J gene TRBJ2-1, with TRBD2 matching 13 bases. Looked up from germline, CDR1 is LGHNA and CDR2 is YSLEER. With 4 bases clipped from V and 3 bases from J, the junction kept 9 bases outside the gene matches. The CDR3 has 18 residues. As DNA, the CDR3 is TGCGCCAGCAGCCTGGAACTAGCGGGAGGGGATCGCTACAATGAGCAGTTCTTC. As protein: CASSLELAGGDRYNEQFF.

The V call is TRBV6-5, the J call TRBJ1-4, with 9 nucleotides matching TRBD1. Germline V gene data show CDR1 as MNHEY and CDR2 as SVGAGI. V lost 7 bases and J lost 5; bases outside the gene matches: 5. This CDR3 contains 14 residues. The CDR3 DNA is TGTGCCAGCACCTACGACAGGGGGAATGAAAAACTGTTTTTT. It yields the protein CASTYDRGNEKLFF.

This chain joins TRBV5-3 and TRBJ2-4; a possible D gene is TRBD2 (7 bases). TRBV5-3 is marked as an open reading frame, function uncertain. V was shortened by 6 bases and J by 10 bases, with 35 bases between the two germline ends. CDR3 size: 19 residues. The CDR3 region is CARNLGGGLAHRAIKIQYF. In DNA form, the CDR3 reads TGTGCCAGAAATCTGGGGGGGGGCCTAGCGCATCGTGCGATTAAGATTCAGTACTTC.

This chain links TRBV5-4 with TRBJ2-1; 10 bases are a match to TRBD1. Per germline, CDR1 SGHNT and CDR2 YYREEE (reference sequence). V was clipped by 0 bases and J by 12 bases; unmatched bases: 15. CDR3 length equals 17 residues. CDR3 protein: CASSLEVRDRGRLRQFF. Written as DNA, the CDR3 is TGTGCCAGCAGCTTGGAGGTCCGGGACAGGGGCAGATTGAGGCAGTTCTTC.